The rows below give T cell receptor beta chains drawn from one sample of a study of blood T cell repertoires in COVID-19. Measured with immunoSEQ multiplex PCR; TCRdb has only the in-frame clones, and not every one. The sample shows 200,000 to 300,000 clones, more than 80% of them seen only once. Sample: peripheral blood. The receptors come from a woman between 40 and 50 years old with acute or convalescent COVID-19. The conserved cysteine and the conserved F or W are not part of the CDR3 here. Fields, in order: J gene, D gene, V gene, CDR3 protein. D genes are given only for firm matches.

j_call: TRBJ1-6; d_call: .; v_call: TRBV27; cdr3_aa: ASSQRTDYPLSPLH
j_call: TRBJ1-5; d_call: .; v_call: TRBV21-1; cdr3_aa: ASNLNQQGNQPQH
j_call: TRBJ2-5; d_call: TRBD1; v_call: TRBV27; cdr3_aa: ARPPGQIVQETQY
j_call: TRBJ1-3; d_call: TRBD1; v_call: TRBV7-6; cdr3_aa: ASSEGTGSSGNTIY
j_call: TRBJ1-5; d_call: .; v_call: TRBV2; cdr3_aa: ASRHRDGSNQPQH
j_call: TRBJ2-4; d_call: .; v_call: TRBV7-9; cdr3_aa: ASSLLGLAKNIQY
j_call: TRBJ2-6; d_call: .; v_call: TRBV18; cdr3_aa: ASSPLAGESSGANVLT
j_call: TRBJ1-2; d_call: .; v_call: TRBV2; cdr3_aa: ASSAERGGGYT
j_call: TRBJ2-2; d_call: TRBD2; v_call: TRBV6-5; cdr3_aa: ASSYSGRGGPGELF
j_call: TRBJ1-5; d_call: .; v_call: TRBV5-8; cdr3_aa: ASSPRLFNQPQH
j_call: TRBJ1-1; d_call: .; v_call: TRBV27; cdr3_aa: ASSLSPTGNTEAF
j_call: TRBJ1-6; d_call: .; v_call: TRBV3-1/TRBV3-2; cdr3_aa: ASSQIGIRGYNSPLH
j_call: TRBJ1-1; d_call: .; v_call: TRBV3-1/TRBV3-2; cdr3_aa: ASSNSGNTEAF
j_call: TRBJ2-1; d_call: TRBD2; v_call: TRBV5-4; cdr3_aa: ASSLGAGGSGNEQF
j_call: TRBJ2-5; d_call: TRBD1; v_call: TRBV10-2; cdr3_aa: ASSYGTGNEETQY
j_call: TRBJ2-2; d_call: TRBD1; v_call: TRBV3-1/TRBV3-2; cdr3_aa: ASSQDEGQGANTGELF
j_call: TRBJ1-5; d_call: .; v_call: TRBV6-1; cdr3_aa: ASSESPTQH
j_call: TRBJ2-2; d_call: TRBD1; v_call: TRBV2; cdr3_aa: ASSEDRGGGELF